The entry that follows covers one T cell receptor beta chain sequence. Treg sorting used a CD4+CD25+CD127-/low gate. Via MiXCR, TCRdb re-called the 5' RACE reads, giving one row per CDR3 protein. The data hold roughly 8,500 distinct CDR3 sequences, with 45% to 70% observed a single time. V shed 2 bases and J shed 2 bases, with 7 bases lying between them. CDR3 length equals 13 residues. From germline, CDR1 is SQVTM and CDR2 ANQGSEA. This clonotype originated in a female donor with breast cancer. The sequencing input was Tregs sorted from a lymph node. The chain has TRBV29-1 and TRBJ1-3; tentative D call: TRBD1 (5 bases). CDR3 sequence (DNA): TGCAGCGTTGAAATGGGGCCTGGAAACACCATATATTTT. Its translation: CSVEMGPGNTIYF.